The clone carrying this T cell receptor (beta chain) came up a few times. The data originate from a study of regulatory T cells in long-lasting Graves disease. There are 15 residues in the CDR3. V shed 5 bases and J shed 7 bases, with 17 bases lying between them. The germline V gene has CDR1 MNHNS and CDR2 SASEGT. Time point meaning: newly diagnosed GD, antithyroid drugs for less than 3 months. Extracted RNA from PBMCs served as the source of the TCR library. Researchers made TCR beta libraries by using iRepertoire HTBI primers and running Arm-PCR on CDR3 regions. TCRdb reprocessed the multiplex PCR reads via MiXCR and lists one record per CDR3 protein. The sample has 350,000 to 450,000 distinct CDR3 sequences; 16% are singletons. These sequences were also reported in another study, on T cells in Graves' hyperthyroidism and ophthalmopathy. As that report states: Carried out on the TCR CDR3, a first-round RT-PCR used the HTBI primer set.

The TCR was taken from a man aged 40-50 years with Graves disease. This chain joins TRBV6-1 and TRBJ1-4; tentatively, D is TRBD1 (5 bases). Sequencing used peripheral blood mononuclear cells (PBMCs), obtained at new diagnosis, from a patient treated with antithyroid drugs. The CDR3 here is CASSHIMSGTEKLFF. CDR3 in DNA: TGTGCCAGCAGTCACATCATGTCAGGGACTGAAAAACTGTTTTTT.